These 13 T cell receptor beta chains were all obtained from the same sample, sequenced in a study of immune heterogeneity within non-small cell lung tumors. The authors used 600 ng of bulk tumor genomic DNA per sample as template. Biopsies that were spaced far apart were taken, several per primary tumor, during surgery. The study cohort was described as untreated, and its members had newly diagnosed non-small cell lung cancer. They went on to have curative surgery. Multiplex PCR employing 32 V and 13 J primers generated amplicons of the TCR beta CDR3. A single record per CDR3 protein comes from TCRdb applying MiXCR to the multiplex PCR reads. The sample consists of over 25,000 distinct CDR3 sequences, 28% of them appearing once. The sequencing sample was made of lung tumor tissue. Source of these receptors: a man aged 40-49 years with non-small cell lung cancer.

The sample holds a few counts of this clonotype. The V and J genes are TRBV12-3 or TRBV12-4 and TRBJ2-3, with D possibly TRBD2 on 5 matching bases. Trimming cost V 5 bases and J 4 bases, with 16 bases left between them. The CDR3 runs to 15 residues. The CDR3 DNA reads TGTGCCAGCAGTCAGGACCATCTCGGGGCAGATACGCAGTATTTT. Its protein is CASSQDHLGADTQYF.

This clonotype was counted at least ten times. The chain uses TRBV28 and TRBJ1-2; D is possibly TRBD1 (5 bases). V lost 7 bases and J 8 bases, leaving 17 bases between the germline ends. CDR1 is MDHEN, CDR2 SYDVKM, per germline. This CDR3 has 13 amino acids. The CDR3 DNA reads as TGTGCCAGCACCCGCGGGGGGGTAGAGGGCTACACCTTC. Amino acid sequence: CASTRGGVEGYTF.

This rearrangement joins TRBV6-1 to TRBJ1-3; D possibly corresponds to TRBD1 (6 bases). The CDR3 spans 15 residues. In germline, CDR1 is MNHNS, CDR2 SASEGT. V was cut by 6 bases and J by 2 bases, with 14 bases left in between. CDR3 sequence reads: CASSLDRGAGNTIYF. The CDR3 nucleotides are TGTGCCAGCAGCCTGGACAGAGGAGCTGGAAACACCATATATTTT.

This clonotype has only a few counts. The rearrangement links TRBV3-1 to TRBJ2-7; D ambiguous. This CDR3 region has 14 residues. Germline CDR1 and CDR2: LGHDT and YNNKEL (reference sequence). V lost 0 bases, J lost 4 bases, and 10 bases lay in between. The CDR3 DNA reads as TGTGCCAGCAGCCAAGAGGTGGGAACGTACGAGCAGTACTTC. Its translation: CASSQEVGTYEQYF.

This clonotype was counted ten times or more. V usage is TRBV15 and J usage is TRBJ1-4; 7 nucleotides align to TRBD1. The germline V gene encodes CDR1 LNHNV and CDR2 YYDKDF (reference sequence). The CDR3 sequence is 16 residues long. The junction had 7 bases not matched to a gene; V was cut back by 1 base and J by 5 bases. CDR3: CATSRATGAINEKLFF. CDR3 nucleotide sequence: TGTGCCACCAGCAGAGCCACAGGGGCGATAAATGAAAAACTGTTTTTT. Supplemented by reference TRBV15 and TRBJ1-4, the full variable domain reads DAMVIQNPRYQVTQFGKPVTLSCSQTLNHNVMYWYQQKSSQAPKLLFHYYDKDFNNEADTPDNFQSRRPNTSFCFLDIRSPGLGDTAMYLCATSRATGAINEKLFFGSGTQLSVL.

As for this clonotype: The junction and the germline gene differ at one end; a read error may be behind it. J is TRBJ2-7 and V is TRBV4-3, with D tentatively TRBD2 (5 bases). Germline CDR1 LGHNA, CDR2 YSLEER. This CDR3 contains 15 residues. CDR3 loop: CASSQVSGGPKRLDF. DNA for the CDR3: TGCGCCAGCAGCCAAGTATCAGGCGGGCCGAAGAGGTTAGACTTC.

This clonotype was detected ten times or more. The rearrangement uses TRBV3-1 and TRBJ2-7; D gene uncertain. The ends were cut back, 3 bases at V and 2 bases at J, with 2 bases in the middle. Germline loops: CDR1 LGHDT, CDR2 YNNKEL (reference sequence). This CDR3 is built from 11 residues. This CDR3 is CASSHTYEQYF. CDR3 bases: TGTGCCAGCAGCCATACCTACGAGCAGTACTTC.

Of note for this clonotype: Being one base from a much bigger clone, this may be a read error. The chain recombines TRBV28 with TRBJ1-6; D perhaps matches TRBD1 (5 bases). The CDR3 extends over 17 amino acids. Germline-derived CDR1 and CDR2 are MDHEN and SYDVKM. The ends were cut back, 4 bases at V and 0 bases at J, with 13 bases in the middle. The CDR3 loop reads CASSWVTASSYNSPLHF. CDR3 DNA sequence: TGTGCCAGCAGTTGGGTGACAGCGAGCTCCTATAATTCACCCCTCCACTTT. The full variable domain, rest sourced from reference TRBV28 and TRBJ1-6, is DVKVTQSSRYLVKRTGEKVFLECVQDMDHENMFWYRQDPGLGLRLIYFSYDVKMKEKGDIPEGYSVSREKKERFSLILESASTNQTSMYLCASSWVTASSYNSPLHFGNGTRLTVT.

In this sample, this clonotype turned up many times. This sequence joins TRBV27 and TRBJ2-4, with TRBD2 identical over 7 bases. There are 16 residues in the CDR3. The V gene's germline CDR1 is MNHEY and CDR2 SMNVEV (reference sequence). The ends lost 6 bases at V and 1 base at J; junction bases unmatched: 9. CDR3 amino acids: CASRTGGVVAKNIQYF. The CDR3 nucleotides are TGTGCCAGCAGGACGGGGGGAGTCGTGGCCAAAAACATTCAGTACTTC.

The chain links TRBV3-1 to TRBJ2-7; TRBD1 is a possible D gene (5 bases). The CDR3 is 13 residues long. Trimming took 8 bases from V and 0 from J, leaving 11 bases between them. Germline assignment: CDR1 LGHDT and CDR2 YNNKEL (reference sequence). CDR3 nucleotides: TGTGCCAGCGTGGGGCATAGCTCCTACGAGCAGTACTTC. This encodes CASVGHSSYEQYF.

In this sample, this clonotype turned up many times. The gene calls are TRBV5-1 and TRBJ1-1; D gene unclear. Trimming cost V 0 bases and J 4 bases, with 16 bases left between them. Per germline, CDR1 SGHRS and CDR2 YFSETQ. The CDR3 totals 16 residues. This chain's CDR3 is CASSLAVRVRGTEAFF. DNA of the CDR3: TGCGCCAGCAGCTTGGCCGTAAGGGTGCGGGGCACTGAAGCTTTCTTT.

There are many counts of this clonotype. The V call is TRBV2, the J call TRBJ2-5, with 8 bases lining up with TRBD1. This CDR3 is 11 amino acids long. Trimming cost V 8 bases and J 5 bases; bases outside gene matches: 1. Germline CDR1 reads SNHLY; CDR2 reads FYNNEI. CDR3: CASGQGETQYF. DNA for the CDR3: TGTGCCAGCGGACAGGGTGAGACCCAGTACTTC.

The sample holds one count of this clonotype. Possible read error: a much larger clone is one base away. The CDR3 coding sequence is TGTTCCAGCAACCAACAGGGCTATAATTCACCCCTCCACTTT. Amino acid sequence: CSSNQQGYNSPLHF. The chain recombines TRBV27 with TRBJ1-6; possibly TRBD1 for D (6 bases). CDR1 and CDR2 from the germline V gene are MNHEY and SMNVEV (reference sequence). The CDR3 extends over 14 amino acids.